The 30 T cell receptor beta chains below all came from one sample that was sequenced in a study of tumor-infiltrating lymphocytes in primary liver carcinoma. A primer matching the constant region was used to make TCR beta cDNA from approximately 0.55 ug of total RNA. Modified slightly, ARM-PCR produced TCR beta libraries over three nested multiplex PCR rounds. The two initial PCR rounds, around 10 cycles each, used TRBV1-TRBV30 forward and C-beta reverse primers. TCRdb reanalysed the multiplex PCR reads using MiXCR and keeps one entry per CDR3 protein. The data contain 90,000 to 150,000 distinct CDR3 sequences, around 70% of them singletons. Starting material for RNA and DNA co-extraction consisted of roughly 17-31 mg of unsorted bulk tissue. The sample taken for sequencing was tumor-adjacent normal liver tissue. The receptors derive from a woman aged 55-70 years with primary liver carcinoma and hepatitis B virus infection.

Concerning this clonotype itself: The CDR3 ends on some other residue instead of the conserved phenylalanine or tryptophan, so this is likely a read error. The CDR3 spells CASSLGQDFEAFL. The CDR3 DNA follows: TGTGCCAGCAGCTTAGGACAGGACTTTGAAGCTTTCCTT. This chain joins TRBV7-8 and TRBJ1-1, with a weak D call TRBD1 (6 bases). Per the germline V gene, CDR1 is SGHVS and CDR2 is FQNEAQ. The CDR3 has 13 residues. Trimming cost V 1 base and J 7 bases, with 10 bases left between them.

The chain joins TRBV3-1 to TRBJ1-5; D is perhaps TRBD1 (5 bases). CDR3 length: 11 residues. V lost 8 bases and J lost 5, with 7 bases in between. CDR1 and CDR2 from the germline V gene are LGHDT and YNNKEL (reference sequence). The CDR3 spells CASGGDQPQHF. The CDR3 bases are TGTGCCAGCGGGGGGGATCAGCCCCAGCATTTT.

Concerning this clonotype: This sequence may be a read error, since a much larger clone differs from it by one base. This rearrangement joins TRBV7-9 to TRBJ1-1; possible D gene TRBD1, 6 bases. Trimming pared 5 bases from V and 7 bases from J, leaving 14 bases between. Per germline, CDR1 SEHNR and CDR2 FQNEAQ (reference sequence). The CDR3 is 13 amino acids. CDR3 region: CASSMGRGLEAFF. CDR3 bases: TGTGCCAGCAGCATGGGACGGGGGCTTGAAGCTTTCTTT. Complete variable domain (other parts from reference TRBV7-9 and TRBJ1-1): DTGVSQNPRHKITKRGQNVTFRCDPISEHNRLYWYRQTLGQGPEFLTYFQNEAQLEKSRLLSDRFSAERPKGSFSTLEIQRTEQGDSAMYLCASSMGRGLEAFFGQGTRLTVV.

This clonotype showed up many times. The rearrangement joins TRBV5-1 to TRBJ2-7, with D possibly TRBD1 on 6 matching bases. Germline-derived CDR1 and CDR2 are SGHRS and YFSETQ. This CDR3 region has 13 residues. The V end was cut by 4 bases, the J end by 3 bases, with 11 bases between. DNA for the CDR3: TGCGCCAGCAGCCAACAGACAGGCTACGAGCAGTACTTC. Translation: CASSQQTGYEQYF.

For this clonotype: The conserved final phenylalanine or tryptophan is absent from the CDR3, which likely points to a read error. This rearrangement joins TRBV29-1 to TRBJ2-5, with no clear D. The CDR3 is 15 amino acids. Germline V gene lookup returns CDR1 SQVTM and CDR2 ANQGSEA. The V end lost 3 bases, the J end lost 1 base, and 15 bases lay between the germline ends. The CDR3 loop reads CSVEGIIGFQETQYL. The CDR3 DNA reads as TGCAGCGTTGAGGGCATCATTGGCTTCCAAGAGACCCAGTACTTA.

Concerning this clonotype itself: With a much larger clone just one base away, this may be a read error. The chain has TRBV11-2 and TRBJ2-2; possibly TRBD2 for D (5 bases). Germline CDR1 is SGHAT and CDR2 is FQNNGV. The CDR3 length is 14 residues. V was shortened by 8 bases and J by 5 bases, with 15 bases between the two germline ends. The CDR3 spells CASAGQLKTGELFF. The CDR3, as DNA: TGTGCCAGCGCGGGTCAGTTGAAAACCGGGGAGCTGTTTTTT. Variable domain in full (rest from reference TRBV11-2 and TRBJ2-2): EAGVAQSPRYKIIEKRQSVAFWCNPISGHATLYWYQQILGQGPKLLIQFQNNGVVDDSQLPKDRFSAERLKGVDSTLKIQPAKLEDSAVYLCASAGQLKTGELFFGEGSRLTVL.

This clonotype has a count of ten or more. This chain links TRBV13 with TRBJ2-1; weak D call: TRBD1 (6 bases). V lost 3 bases and J 6 bases, leaving 15 bases between the germline ends. This CDR3 is 15 amino acids long. Germline V gene data show CDR1 as PRHDT and CDR2 as FYEKMQ (reference sequence). DNA for the CDR3: TGTGCCAGCAGCTTCTACGGGACAAGAGGCAATGAGCAGTTCTTC. This encodes CASSFYGTRGNEQFF.

As concerns this clonotype: This may be a read error: a much more frequent sequence differs by one nucleotide. This sequence joins TRBV5-1 and TRBJ1-1; a possible D gene is TRBD1 (5 bases). Germline V gene data show CDR1 as SGHRS and CDR2 as YFSETQ. V was shortened by 4 bases and J by 1 base, with 11 bases between the two germline ends. The CDR3 runs 14 residues. DNA for the CDR3: TGCGCCAGCAGCCAGGGTAGCGGGAACACTGAAGCTTTCTTT. It is translated as CASSQGSGNTEAFF.

A note on this clonotype: This could be a read error, since a much larger clone is one nucleotide away. The chain joins TRBV7-9 to TRBJ1-2; D is ambiguous. The CDR3 extends over 14 amino acids. CDR1 and CDR2 (germline): SEHNR, FQNEAQ (reference sequence). The germline V and J ends were trimmed by 6 bases and 4 bases, with 15 bases remaining between them. DNA for the CDR3: TGTGCCAGCAGGGGTTGGGCCGAGGGCTATGGCTACACCTTC. Translation: CASRGWAEGYGYTF.

Remarks on this clonotype: Without the conserved terminal phenylalanine or tryptophan, this CDR3 likely stems from a read error. The V call is TRBV28, the J call TRBJ2-7, with D perhaps matching TRBD1 (6 bases). Germline V gene lookup returns CDR1 MDHEN and CDR2 SYDVKM. The CDR3 has 15 residues. Trimming pared 8 bases from V and 4 bases from J, leaving 21 bases between. The CDR3 reads CASGFLGAPNYEQYL. CDR3 coding DNA: TGTGCCAGCGGCTTTTTGGGGGCACCGAATTACGAGCAGTACCTC.

Notes on this clonotype: Since a much larger clone is just one base distant, this may be a read error. V is TRBV6-1 and J is TRBJ2-1; D may be TRBD2 (5 bases). CDR3 length: 13 amino acids. Germline lookup yields CDR1 MNHNS and CDR2 SASEGT. In nucleotides, the CDR3 is TGTGCCAGCATCCTGGACTCCTACAATAAGCAGTTCTTC. Protein product: CASILDSYNKQFF.

V gene TRBV5-4 combines with J gene TRBJ2-1, with TRBD2 matching over 8 bases. There are 13 residues in the CDR3. Germline loops: CDR1 SGHNT, CDR2 YYREEE (reference sequence). Losses at the gene ends were 3 bases for V and 11 bases for J; bases not matched to a gene: 7. The CDR3 region has the DNA TGTGCCAGCAGCTCGAGGACTAGCAACCAGCAGTTCTTC. Its translation: CASSSRTSNQQFF.

The CDR3 DNA reads TGTGCCAACATCCCATCCGGAGACGGGAACAATGAGCAGTTCTTC. Translation: CANIPSGDGNNEQFF. The genes are TRBV28 and TRBJ2-1; D may be TRBD2 (5 bases). The CDR3 runs 15 residues. CDR1 and CDR2 (germline): MDHEN, SYDVKM. The ends were cut back, 10 bases at V and 5 bases at J, with 21 bases in the middle.

Worth noting for this clonotype: One end of the junction does not line up with germline, which may come from a read error. The chain couples TRBV29-1 to TRBJ1-1; TRBD1 aligns across 9 bases. The CDR3 extends over 16 amino acids. Germline CDR1 and CDR2: SQVTM and ANQGSEA. The CDR3 DNA reads as TGCATCGTCCATCCCAGAGACAGGGGGGTGAACGCTGAAGCTTTCTTT. Residues: CIVHPRDRGVNAEAFF.

With regard to this clonotype: Lacking the conserved final phenylalanine or tryptophan, this CDR3 likely reflects a read error. The chain employs TRBV13 and TRBJ2-1; the match to TRBD2 covers 7 bases. Germline CDR1 and CDR2: PRHDT and FYEKMQ (reference sequence). This CDR3 spans 16 amino acids. CDR3 DNA: TGTACCAGCAGCCACCCAAGCGGGGCCTCCTACAATGAGCAGTTCTAC. Amino acids: CTSSHPSGASYNEQFY.

Points on this clonotype: An end of the junction differs from the germline gene, which may be a read error. This CDR3 is CVSNSGPNTEAFF. Written as DNA, the CDR3 is TGTGTCAGTAATTCGGGGCCGAACACCGAAGCTTTCTTT. The chain couples TRBV12-3 or TRBV12-4 to TRBJ1-1, with D possibly matching TRBD1 (5 bases). The CDR3 totals 13 residues.

This clonotype has ten or more counts. The chain uses TRBV28 and TRBJ2-3; D is possibly TRBD1 (6 bases). Trimming removed 8 bases from V and 0 bases from J, with 9 bases in between. The CDR3 is made up of 13 amino acids. Germline V gene sequence: CDR1 MDHEN, CDR2 SYDVKM. Here the CDR3 DNA reads TGTGCCAGCGATGGGGGCAGCACAGATACGCAGTATTTT. Its protein is CASDGGSTDTQYF.

Points on this clonotype: One junction end disagrees with the germline gene, perhaps due to a read error. This chain joins TRBV10-2 and TRBJ2-4; no reliable D call. CDR1 is WSHSY, CDR2 SAAADI, per germline. The CDR3 is 11 amino acids. In DNA, the CDR3 is TGCGCCAGCAATGAGGTGAACATTCAGTACTTC. Translating it yields CASNEVNIQYF.

The chain joins TRBV19 to TRBJ2-3, with a possible D match to TRBD1 (6 bases). Trimming pared 3 bases from V and 5 bases from J, leaving 12 bases between. This CDR3 comprises 14 residues. Per germline, CDR1 LNHDA and CDR2 SQIVND (reference sequence). CDR3 coding DNA: TGTGCCAGTAGTATGTGGGGGCTGGAAGATACGCAGTATTTT. This codes for CASSMWGLEDTQYF.

V is TRBV4-1 and J is TRBJ2-7; 16 bases are shared with TRBD2. The CDR3 runs to 18 residues. CDR1 is MGHRA, CDR2 YSYEKL, per germline. V was clipped by 6 bases and J by 8 bases; unmatched bases: 16. CDR3 DNA: TGCGCCAGCAGTCGTTATGGGACTAGCGGGAGGGCCGTCCACAAGCAGTACTTC. Translated: CASSRYGTSGRAVHKQYF.

A word on this clonotype: One end of the junction is discordant with germline, which a read error may explain. This rearrangement joins TRBV14 to TRBJ2-7; TRBD2 matches at 8 bases. The CDR3 consists of 14 residues. CDR1 and CDR2 (germline): SGHDN, FVKESK. CDR3 DNA: TGTGCCACCAGCGTGCGGGAGGCCCCCTACGAGCAATACTTC. Protein sequence: CATSVREAPYEQYF.

The gene calls are TRBV20-1 and TRBJ1-2; maybe TRBD1 (5 bases). CDR3 size: 13 residues. Germline-derived CDR1 and CDR2 are DFQATT and SNEGSKA (reference sequence). V gave up 3 bases and J gave up 5 bases, with 13 bases separating them. CDR3 DNA: TGCAGTGCTAGCAGGGCGTCTAGTTATGGCTACACCTTC. Translation: CSASRASSYGYTF.

The chain uses TRBV12-3 or TRBV12-4 and TRBJ2-1; D perhaps matches TRBD2 (6 bases). V was trimmed by 5 bases and J by 11 bases, leaving 25 bases between them. The CDR3 is 16 amino acids. DNA of the CDR3: TGTGCCAGCAGTCAAACCACGACTAGTGTGGCTCGCAAGCAGTTCTTC. Its protein is CASSQTTTSVARKQFF.

The chain links TRBV29-1 to TRBJ2-1; 13 bases match TRBD2. The CDR3 runs to 18 residues. Germline CDR1 reads SQVTM; CDR2 reads ANQGSEA. Trimming at V came to 7 bases and at J to 5 bases, leaving 17 bases not matched to a gene. This CDR3 reads CSAYGLAGEPSNDNEQFF. CDR3 coding DNA: TGCAGCGCATATGGACTAGCGGGAGAGCCCTCCAATGACAATGAGCAGTTCTTC.

V and J are TRBV12-3 or TRBV12-4 and TRBJ2-5; 9 bases are a match to TRBD1. There are 16 residues in the CDR3. The trim removed 5 bases at V and 2 bases at J, leaving 9 bases unmatched. The CDR3 spells CASSPLPGQGQETQYF. The DNA of the CDR3 is TGTGCCAGCAGTCCTCTACCCGGACAGGGGCAAGAGACCCAGTACTTC.

V and J are TRBV5-1 and TRBJ2-3; a possible D gene is TRBD2 (6 bases). Germline V CDR1 and CDR2: SGHRS, YFSETQ. The germline V and J ends were trimmed by 0 bases and 2 bases, with 19 bases remaining between them. The CDR3 spans 18 residues. As DNA, the CDR3 is TGCGCCAGCAGCTTGGTACCCCTGGGTAGCGGTCCCACAGATACGCAGTATTTT. Translating it yields CASSLVPLGSGPTDTQYF.

A remark on this clonotype: The junction departs from the called germline gene at one end, perhaps through a read error. The rearrangement joins TRBV7-9 to TRBJ2-5; D unclear. The germline gives CDR1 SEHNR, CDR2 FQNEAQ (reference sequence). The CDR3 extends over 11 amino acids. In DNA, the CDR3 is TGTACCAGCAGCTTTACAGAGACCCAGTACTTC. It yields the protein CTSSFTETQYF.

As concerns this clonotype: Mismatch with germline at one junction end may stem from a read error. The V and J genes are TRBV7-9 and TRBJ2-4, with a weak D call TRBD2 (6 bases). This CDR3 region has 12 residues. From germline, CDR1 is SEHNR and CDR2 FQNEAQ (reference sequence). CDR3 in DNA: TGTGCCAGCAGCCCCCAGGAGGGCATTCTGTACTTC. Translating it yields CASSPQEGILYF. Combining the CDR3 with reference TRBV7-9 and TRBJ2-4 gives the whole variable domain DTGVSQNPRHKITKRGQNVTFRCDPISEHNRLYWYRQTLGQGPEFLTYFQNEAQLEKSRLLSDRFSAERPKGSFSTLEIQRTEQGDSAMYLCASSPQEGILYFGAGTRLSVL.

This clonotype has ten or more counts. V and J are TRBV6-2 or TRBV6-3 and TRBJ2-1; perhaps TRBD2 as D (6 bases). CDR1 is MNHEY and CDR2 is SVGEGT in the germline V gene. V shed 1 base and J shed 1 base, with 8 bases lying between them. This CDR3 spans 15 amino acids. The CDR3 DNA follows: TGTGCCAGCAGTTACTTGGGGACTTCCTACAATGAGCAGTTCTTC. Translation gives CASSYLGTSYNEQFF.

This clonotype has only a few counts. A read error may explain this, as a much larger clone is one base away. The chain has TRBV10-3 and TRBJ1-1, with D possibly TRBD1 on 6 matching bases. This CDR3 has 13 amino acids. The V gene's germline CDR1 is ENHRY and CDR2 SYGVKD. V was shortened by 5 bases and J by 1 base, with 8 bases between the two germline ends. As DNA, the CDR3 is TGTGCCATCAGTCTGACAGGGAACACTGAAGCTTTCTTT. Protein: CAISLTGNTEAFF.